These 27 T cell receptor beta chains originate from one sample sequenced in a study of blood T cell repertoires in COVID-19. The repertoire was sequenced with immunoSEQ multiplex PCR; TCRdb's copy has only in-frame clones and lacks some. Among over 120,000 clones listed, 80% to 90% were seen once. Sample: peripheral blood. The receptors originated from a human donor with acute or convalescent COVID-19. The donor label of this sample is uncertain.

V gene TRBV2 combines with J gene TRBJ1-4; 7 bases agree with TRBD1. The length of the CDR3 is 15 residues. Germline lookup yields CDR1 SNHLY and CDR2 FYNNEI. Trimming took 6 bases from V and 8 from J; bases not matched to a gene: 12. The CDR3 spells CASSAGQVKGEKLFF. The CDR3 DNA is TGTGCCAGCAGCGCTGGACAGGTGAAGGGGGAAAAACTGTTTTTT.

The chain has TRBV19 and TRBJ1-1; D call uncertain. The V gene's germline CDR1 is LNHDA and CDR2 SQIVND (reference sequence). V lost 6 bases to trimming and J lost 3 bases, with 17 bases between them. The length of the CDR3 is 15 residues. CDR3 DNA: TGTGCCAGTAGGTCTGGTCTACGGGGTTACACTGAAGCTTTCTTT. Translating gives CASRSGLRGYTEAFF.

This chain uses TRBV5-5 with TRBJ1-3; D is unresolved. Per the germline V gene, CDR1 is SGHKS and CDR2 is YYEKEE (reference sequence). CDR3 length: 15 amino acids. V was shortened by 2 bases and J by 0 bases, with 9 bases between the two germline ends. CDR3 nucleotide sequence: TGTGCCAGCAGCTTCCAGCGGGGCTCTGGAAACACCATATATTTT. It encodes CASSFQRGSGNTIYF.

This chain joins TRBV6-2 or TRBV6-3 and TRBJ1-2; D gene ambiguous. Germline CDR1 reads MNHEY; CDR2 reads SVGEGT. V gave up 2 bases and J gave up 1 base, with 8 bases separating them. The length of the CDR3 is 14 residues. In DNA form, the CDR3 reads TGTGCCAGCAGTTACAGAGGCAGTAACTATGGCTACACCTTC. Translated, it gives CASSYRGSNYGYTF.

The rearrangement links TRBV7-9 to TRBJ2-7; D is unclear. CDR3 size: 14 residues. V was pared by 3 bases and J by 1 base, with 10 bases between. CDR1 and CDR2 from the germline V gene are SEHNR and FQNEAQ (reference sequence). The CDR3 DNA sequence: TGTGCCAGCAGCTTCCCGACACAATCCTACGAGCAGTACTTC. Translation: CASSFPTQSYEQYF. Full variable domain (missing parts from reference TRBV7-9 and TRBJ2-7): DTGVSQNPRHKITKRGQNVTFRCDPISEHNRLYWYRQTLGQGPEFLTYFQNEAQLEKSRLLSDRFSAERPKGSFSTLEIQRTEQGDSAMYLCASSFPTQSYEQYFGPGTRLTVT.

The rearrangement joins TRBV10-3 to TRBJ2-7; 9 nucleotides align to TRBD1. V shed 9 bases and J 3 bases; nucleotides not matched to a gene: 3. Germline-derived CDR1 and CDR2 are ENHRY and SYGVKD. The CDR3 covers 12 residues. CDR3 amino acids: CAMRGQGYEQYF. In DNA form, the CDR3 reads TGTGCCATGCGGGGACAGGGCTACGAGCAGTACTTC.

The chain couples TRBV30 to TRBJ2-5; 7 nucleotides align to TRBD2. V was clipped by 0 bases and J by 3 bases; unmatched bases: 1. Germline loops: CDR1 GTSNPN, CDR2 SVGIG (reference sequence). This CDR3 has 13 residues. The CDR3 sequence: CAWSVGGKETQYF. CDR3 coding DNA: TGTGCCTGGAGTGTGGGAGGGAAAGAGACCCAGTACTTC. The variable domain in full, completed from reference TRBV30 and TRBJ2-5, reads SQTIHQWPATLVQPVGSPLSLECTVEGTSNPNLYWYRQAAGRGLQLLFYSVGIGQISSEVPQNLSASRPQDRQFILSSKKLLLSDSGFYLCAWSVGGKETQYFGPGTRLLVL.

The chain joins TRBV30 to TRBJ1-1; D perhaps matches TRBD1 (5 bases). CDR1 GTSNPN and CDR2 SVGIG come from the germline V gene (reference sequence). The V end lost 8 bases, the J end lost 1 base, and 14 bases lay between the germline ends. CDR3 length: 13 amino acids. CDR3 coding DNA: TGTGCCGGGACGAGGCAGGGGAACACTGAAGCTTTCTTT. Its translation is CAGTRQGNTEAFF.

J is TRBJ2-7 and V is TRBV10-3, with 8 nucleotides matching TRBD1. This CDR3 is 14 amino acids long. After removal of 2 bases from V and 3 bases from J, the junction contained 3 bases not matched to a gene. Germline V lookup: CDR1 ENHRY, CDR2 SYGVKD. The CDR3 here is CAISEPDRGYEQYV. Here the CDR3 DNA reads TGTGCCATCAGTGAGCCTGACAGGGGCTACGAGCAGTACGTC.

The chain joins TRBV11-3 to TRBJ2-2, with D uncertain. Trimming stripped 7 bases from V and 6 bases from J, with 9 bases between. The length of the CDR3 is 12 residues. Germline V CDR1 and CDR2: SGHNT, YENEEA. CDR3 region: CASNSGAGELFF. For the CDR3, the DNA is TGTGCCAGCAACTCAGGTGCCGGGGAGCTGTTTTTT.

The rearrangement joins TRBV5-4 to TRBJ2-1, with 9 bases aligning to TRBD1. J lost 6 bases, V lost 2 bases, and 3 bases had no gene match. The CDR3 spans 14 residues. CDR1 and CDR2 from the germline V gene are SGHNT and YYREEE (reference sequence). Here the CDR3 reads CASSLQGARNEQFF. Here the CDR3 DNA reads TGTGCCAGCAGCTTACAGGGGGCGCGCAATGAGCAGTTCTTC.

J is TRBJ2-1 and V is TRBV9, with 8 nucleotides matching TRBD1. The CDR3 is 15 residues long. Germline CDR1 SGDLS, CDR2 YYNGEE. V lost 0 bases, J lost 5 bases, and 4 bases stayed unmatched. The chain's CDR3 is CASSVVPGGHNEQFF. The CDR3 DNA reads TGTGCCAGCAGCGTAGTCCCAGGGGGCCACAATGAGCAGTTCTTC.

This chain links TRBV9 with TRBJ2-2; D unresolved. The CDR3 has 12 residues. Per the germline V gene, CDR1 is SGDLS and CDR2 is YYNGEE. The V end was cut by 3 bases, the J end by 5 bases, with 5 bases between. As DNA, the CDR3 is TGTGCCAGCAGCGGTCAGACCGGGGAGCTGTTTTTT. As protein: CASSGQTGELFF.

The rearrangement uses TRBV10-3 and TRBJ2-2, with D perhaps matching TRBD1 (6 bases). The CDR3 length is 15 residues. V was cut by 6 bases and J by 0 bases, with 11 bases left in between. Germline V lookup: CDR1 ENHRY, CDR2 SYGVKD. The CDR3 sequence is CAISRTETNTGELFF. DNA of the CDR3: TGTGCCATCAGCCGGACAGAAACGAACACCGGGGAGCTGTTTTTT.

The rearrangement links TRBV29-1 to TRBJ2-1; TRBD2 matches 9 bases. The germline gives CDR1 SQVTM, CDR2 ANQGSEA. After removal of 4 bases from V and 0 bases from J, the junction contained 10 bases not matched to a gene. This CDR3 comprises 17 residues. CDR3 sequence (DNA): TGCAGCGTTGGACAGGACTTAGCGGGGGTCTCCTACAATGAGCAGTTCTTC. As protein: CSVGQDLAGVSYNEQFF.

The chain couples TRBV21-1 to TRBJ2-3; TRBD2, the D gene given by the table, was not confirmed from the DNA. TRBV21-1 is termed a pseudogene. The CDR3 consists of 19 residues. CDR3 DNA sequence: TGTGCCAGCAGCAAGGTAGGGAATTATAGCGGGGTAAGCACAGATACGCAGTATTTT. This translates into CASSKVGNYSGVSTDTQYF.

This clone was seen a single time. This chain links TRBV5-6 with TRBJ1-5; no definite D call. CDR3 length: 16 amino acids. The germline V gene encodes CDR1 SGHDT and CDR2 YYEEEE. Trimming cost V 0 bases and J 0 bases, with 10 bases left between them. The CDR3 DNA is TGTGCCAGCAGCTTGGGCGGTATCTATAGCAATCAGCCCCAGCATTTT. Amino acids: CASSLGGIYSNQPQHF.

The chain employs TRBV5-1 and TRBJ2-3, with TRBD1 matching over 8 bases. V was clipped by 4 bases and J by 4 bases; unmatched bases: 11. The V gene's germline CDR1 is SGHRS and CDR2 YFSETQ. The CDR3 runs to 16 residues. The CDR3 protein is CASSEGQGPMADTQYF. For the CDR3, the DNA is TGCGCCAGCAGCGAAGGACAGGGCCCAATGGCAGATACGCAGTATTTT.

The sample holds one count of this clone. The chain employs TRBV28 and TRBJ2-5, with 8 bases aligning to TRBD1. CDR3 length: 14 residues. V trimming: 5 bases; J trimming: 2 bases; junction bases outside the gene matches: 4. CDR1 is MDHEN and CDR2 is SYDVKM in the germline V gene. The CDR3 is CASSPRDRQETQYF. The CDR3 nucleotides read TGTGCCAGCAGTCCCCGGGACAGGCAAGAGACCCAGTACTTC.

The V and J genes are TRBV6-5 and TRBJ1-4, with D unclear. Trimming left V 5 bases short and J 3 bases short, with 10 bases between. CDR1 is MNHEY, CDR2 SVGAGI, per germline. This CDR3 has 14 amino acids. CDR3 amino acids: CASSTTSPNEKLFF. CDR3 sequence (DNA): TGTGCCAGCAGTACGACAAGCCCTAATGAAAAACTGTTTTTT.

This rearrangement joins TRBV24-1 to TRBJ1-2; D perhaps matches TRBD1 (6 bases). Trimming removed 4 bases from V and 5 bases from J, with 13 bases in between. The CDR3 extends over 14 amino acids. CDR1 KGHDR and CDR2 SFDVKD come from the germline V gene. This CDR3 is CATSDATGYYGYTF. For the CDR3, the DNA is TGTGCCACCAGTGACGCAACAGGGTATTATGGCTACACCTTC.

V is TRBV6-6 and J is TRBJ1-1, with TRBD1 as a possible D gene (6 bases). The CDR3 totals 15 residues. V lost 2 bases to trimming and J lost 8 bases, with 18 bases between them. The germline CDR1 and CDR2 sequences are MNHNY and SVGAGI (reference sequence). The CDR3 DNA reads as TGTGCCAGCAGTTACGGACTGGGGGCGGGTGGGGAAGCTTTCTTT. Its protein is CASSYGLGAGGEAFF.

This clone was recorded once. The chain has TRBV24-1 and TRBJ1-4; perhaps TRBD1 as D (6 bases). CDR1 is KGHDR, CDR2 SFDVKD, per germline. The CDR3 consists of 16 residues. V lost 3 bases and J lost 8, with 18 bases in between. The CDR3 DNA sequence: TGTGCCACCAGTGATGCCGCAGGGGACGGTCGGGAAAAACTGTTTTTT. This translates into CATSDAAGDGREKLFF.

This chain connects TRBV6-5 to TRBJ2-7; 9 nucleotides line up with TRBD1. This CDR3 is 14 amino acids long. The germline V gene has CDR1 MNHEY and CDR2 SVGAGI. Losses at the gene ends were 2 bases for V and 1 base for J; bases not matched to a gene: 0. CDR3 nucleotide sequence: TGTGCCAGCAGTTACGGACAGGGGTCCTACGAGCAGTACGTC. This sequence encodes CASSYGQGSYEQYV.

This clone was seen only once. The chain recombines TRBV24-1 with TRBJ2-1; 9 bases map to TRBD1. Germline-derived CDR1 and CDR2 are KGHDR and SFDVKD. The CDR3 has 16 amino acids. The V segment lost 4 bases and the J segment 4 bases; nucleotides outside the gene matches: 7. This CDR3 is CATSEVGQGSYNEQFF. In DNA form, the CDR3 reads TGTGCCACCAGTGAGGTTGGACAGGGGTCTTACAATGAGCAGTTCTTC.

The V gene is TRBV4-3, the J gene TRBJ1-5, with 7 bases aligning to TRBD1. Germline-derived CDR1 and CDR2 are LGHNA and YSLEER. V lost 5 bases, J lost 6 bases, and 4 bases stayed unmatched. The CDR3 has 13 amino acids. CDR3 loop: CASSLQGSQPQHF. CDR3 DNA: TGCGCCAGCAGCTTACAGGGGAGTCAGCCCCAGCATTTT.

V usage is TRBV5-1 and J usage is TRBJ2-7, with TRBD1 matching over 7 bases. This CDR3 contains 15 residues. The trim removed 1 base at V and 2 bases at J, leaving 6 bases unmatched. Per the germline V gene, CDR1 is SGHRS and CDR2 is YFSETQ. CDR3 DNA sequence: TGCGCCAGCAGCTTGTACGGGACAGTTACCTACGAGCAGTACTTC. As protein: CASSLYGTVTYEQYF.